This T cell receptor beta chain was found in a study of shared clonotypes between healthy human individuals. Overall study: A donor's plate count was three for CD4 naive and three for CD4 memory; CD8 naive had two and CD8 memory one.

With respect to this clone: Its specificity is not known.

CDR1 is SGHTA, CDR2 FQGNSA, per germline. The CDR3 runs to 14 residues. Trimming removed 5 bases at V and 6 bases at J, with 17 bases between. Per the original methods: ImmunoSEQ supplied junction-only sequences lacking quality scores, so filtering was different. Here immunoSEQ multiplex PCR was the method, and the copy in TCRdb shows in-frame clones only, minus some. V and J calls and clone size are as listed in that table; D and trimming were resolved from the DNA. Among 740,000 or so clones listed, more than 70% were seen once. Study-level points and caveats: The study found lower generation probabilities in non-shared clonotypes than in those shared by all four donors. Genetic and exposure-history diversity was limited by the few donors.

This clonotype originated in a young woman in good health. Sequencing was performed on memory CD4+ T cells sorted from blood. Subset denoted: CD45RA-negative fraction. The rearrangement joins TRBV7-2 to TRBJ2-7; tentatively, D is TRBD2 (5 bases). Here the CDR3 DNA reads TGTGCCAGCAGCGTCCCCGGAGGAACGCCCGAGCAGTACTTC. Translating it yields CASSVPGGTPEQYF.